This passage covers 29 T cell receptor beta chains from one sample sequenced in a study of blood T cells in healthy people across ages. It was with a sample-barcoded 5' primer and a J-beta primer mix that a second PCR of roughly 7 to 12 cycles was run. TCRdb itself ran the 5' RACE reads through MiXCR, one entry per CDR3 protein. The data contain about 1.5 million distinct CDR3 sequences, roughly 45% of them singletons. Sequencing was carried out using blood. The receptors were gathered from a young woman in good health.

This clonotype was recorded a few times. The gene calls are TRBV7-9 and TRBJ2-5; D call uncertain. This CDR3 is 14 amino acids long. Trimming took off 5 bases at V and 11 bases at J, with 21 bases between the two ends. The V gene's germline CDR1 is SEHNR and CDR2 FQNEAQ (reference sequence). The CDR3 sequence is CASSIQPTSNEQYF. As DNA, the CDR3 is TGTGCCAGCAGCATTCAGCCTACGTCCAATGAGCAGTACTTC.

Written as DNA, the CDR3 is TGCAGTGCTAGAGATGTTGTGGGTCCTGACAATGAGCAGTACTTC. It codes for CSARDVVGPDNEQYF. V gene TRBV20-1 combines with J gene TRBJ2-5; D ambiguous. Trimming stripped 0 bases from V and 11 bases from J, with 22 bases between. The CDR3 length is 15 residues. Germline V CDR1 and CDR2: DFQATT, SNEGSKA (reference sequence).

CDR3 region: CASSEALSVEQYF. CDR3 sequence (DNA): TGTGCCAGCAGTGAAGCTCTAAGCGTCGAGCAGTACTTC. The chain is built from TRBV2 and TRBJ2-4; D remains unclear. The end of the DNA aligns better with TRBJ2-7, so the J call may be wrong. This CDR3 has 13 amino acids. Germline-derived CDR1 and CDR2 are SNHLY and FYNNEI.

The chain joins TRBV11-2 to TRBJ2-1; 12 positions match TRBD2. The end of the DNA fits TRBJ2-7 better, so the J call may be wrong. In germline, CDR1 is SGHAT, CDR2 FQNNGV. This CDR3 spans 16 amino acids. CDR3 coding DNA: TGTGCCAGCAGCTCCAGACTAGCGGGGGTCTACAATGAGCAGTACTTC. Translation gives CASSSRLAGVYNEQYF.

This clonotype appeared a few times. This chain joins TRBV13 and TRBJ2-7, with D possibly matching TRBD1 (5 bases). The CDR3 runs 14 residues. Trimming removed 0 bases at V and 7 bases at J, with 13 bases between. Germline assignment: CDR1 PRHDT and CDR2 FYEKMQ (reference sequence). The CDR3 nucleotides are TGTGCCAGCAGCTTAGGCCTCCAGGGCGGAGAGCAGTACTTC. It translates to CASSLGLQGGEQYF.

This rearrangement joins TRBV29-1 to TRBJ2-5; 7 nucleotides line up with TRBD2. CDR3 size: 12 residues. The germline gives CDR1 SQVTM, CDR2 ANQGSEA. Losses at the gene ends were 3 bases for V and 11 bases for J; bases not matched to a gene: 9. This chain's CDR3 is CSVDASEGGQYF. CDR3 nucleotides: TGCAGCGTTGATGCAAGCGAGGGAGGGCAGTACTTC.

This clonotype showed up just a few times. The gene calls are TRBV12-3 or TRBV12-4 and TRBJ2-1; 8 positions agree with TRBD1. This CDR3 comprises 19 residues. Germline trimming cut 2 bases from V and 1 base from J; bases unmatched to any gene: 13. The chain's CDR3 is CASSLTPPVDRVSYNEQFF. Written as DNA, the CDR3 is TGTGCCAGCAGTTTAACCCCCCCAGTGGACAGGGTATCCTACAATGAGCAGTTCTTC.

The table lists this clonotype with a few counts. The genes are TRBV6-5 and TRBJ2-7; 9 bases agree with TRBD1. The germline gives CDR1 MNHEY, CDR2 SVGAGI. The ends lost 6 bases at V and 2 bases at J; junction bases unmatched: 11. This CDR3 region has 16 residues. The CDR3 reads CASSRRRTGDTYEQYF. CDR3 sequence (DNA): TGTGCCAGCAGCCGCCGACGGACAGGGGATACCTACGAGCAGTACTTC.

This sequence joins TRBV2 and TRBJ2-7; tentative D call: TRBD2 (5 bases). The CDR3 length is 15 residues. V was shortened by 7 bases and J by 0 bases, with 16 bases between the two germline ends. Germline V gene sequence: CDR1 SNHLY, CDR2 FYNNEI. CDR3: CASKGVGVSSYEQYF. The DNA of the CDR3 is TGTGCCAGCAAGGGAGTGGGAGTGAGCTCCTACGAGCAGTACTTC.

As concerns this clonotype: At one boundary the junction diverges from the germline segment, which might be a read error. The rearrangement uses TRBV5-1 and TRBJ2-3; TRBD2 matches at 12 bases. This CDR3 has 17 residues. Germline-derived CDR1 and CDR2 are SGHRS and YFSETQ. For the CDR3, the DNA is TGCGTCAGCAGCCCTGGGACTAGCGGGCACAGCACAGATACGCAGTATTTT. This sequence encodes CVSSPGTSGHSTDTQYF.

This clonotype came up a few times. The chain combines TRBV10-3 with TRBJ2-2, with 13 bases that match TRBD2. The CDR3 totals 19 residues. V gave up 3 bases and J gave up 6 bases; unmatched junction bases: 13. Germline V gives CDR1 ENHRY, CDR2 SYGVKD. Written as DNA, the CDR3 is TGTGCCATCAGTGAACCCCCTCGACTAGCGGGAGGCGGATCCGGGGAGCTGTTTTTT. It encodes CAISEPPRLAGGGSGELFF.

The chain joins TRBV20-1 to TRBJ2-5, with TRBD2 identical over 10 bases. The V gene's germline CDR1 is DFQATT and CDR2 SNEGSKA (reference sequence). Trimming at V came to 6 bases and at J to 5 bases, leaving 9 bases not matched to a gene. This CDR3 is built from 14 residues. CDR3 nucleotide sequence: TGCAGTGCCATAAGCGGGGGGGCGAAGGAGACCCAGTACTTC. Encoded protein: CSAISGGAKETQYF.

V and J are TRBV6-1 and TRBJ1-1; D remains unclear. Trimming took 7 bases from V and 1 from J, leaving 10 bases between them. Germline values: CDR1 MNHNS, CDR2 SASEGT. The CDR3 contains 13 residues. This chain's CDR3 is CASNLDTNTEAFF. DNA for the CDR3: TGTGCCAGCAACCTAGACACGAACACTGAAGCTTTCTTT.

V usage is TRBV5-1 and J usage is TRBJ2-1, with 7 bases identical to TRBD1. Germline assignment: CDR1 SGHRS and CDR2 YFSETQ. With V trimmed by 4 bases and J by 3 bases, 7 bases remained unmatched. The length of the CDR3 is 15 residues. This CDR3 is CASSPGTAYYNEQFF. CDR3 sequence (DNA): TGCGCCAGCAGCCCTGGGACAGCCTACTACAATGAGCAGTTCTTC.

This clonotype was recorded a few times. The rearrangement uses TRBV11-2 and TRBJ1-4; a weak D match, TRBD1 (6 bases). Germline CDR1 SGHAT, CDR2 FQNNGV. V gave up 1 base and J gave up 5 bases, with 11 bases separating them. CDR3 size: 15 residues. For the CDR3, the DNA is TGTGCCAGCAGCTTAGGGTACAGGGAAAATGAAAAACTGTTTTTT. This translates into CASSLGYRENEKLFF.

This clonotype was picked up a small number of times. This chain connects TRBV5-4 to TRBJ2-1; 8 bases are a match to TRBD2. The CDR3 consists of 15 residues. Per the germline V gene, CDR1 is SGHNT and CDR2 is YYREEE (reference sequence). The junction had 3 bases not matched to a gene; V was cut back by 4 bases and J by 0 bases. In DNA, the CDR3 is TGTGCCAGCAGCGCGGGACTAGTCTCCTACAATGAGCAGTTCTTC. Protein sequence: CASSAGLVSYNEQFF. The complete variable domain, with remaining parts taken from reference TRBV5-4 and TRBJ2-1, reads ETGVTQSPTHLIKTRGQQVTLRCSSQSGHNTVSWYQQALGQGPQFIFQYYREEENGRGNFPPRFSGLQFPNYSSELNVNALELDDSALYLCASSAGLVSYNEQFFGPGTRLTVL.

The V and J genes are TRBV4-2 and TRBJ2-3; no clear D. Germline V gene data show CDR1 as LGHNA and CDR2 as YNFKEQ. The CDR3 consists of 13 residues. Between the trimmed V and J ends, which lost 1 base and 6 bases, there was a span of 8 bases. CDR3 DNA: TGTGCCAGCAGCCAAGCCCCCCTTGATACGCAGTATTTT. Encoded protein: CASSQAPLDTQYF.

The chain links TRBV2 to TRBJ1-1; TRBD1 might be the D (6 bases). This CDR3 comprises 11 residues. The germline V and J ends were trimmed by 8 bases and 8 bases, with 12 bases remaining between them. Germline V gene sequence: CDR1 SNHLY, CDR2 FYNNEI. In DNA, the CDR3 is TGTGCCAGCCCGGGTGGGACAGAAGCTTTCTTT. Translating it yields CASPGGTEAFF. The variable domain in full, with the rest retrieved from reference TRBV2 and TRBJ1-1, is EPEVTQTPSHQVTQMGQEVILRCVPISNHLYFYWYRQILGQKVEFLVSFYNNEISEKSEIFDDQFSVERPDGSNFTLKIRSTKLEDSAMYFCASPGGTEAFFGQGTRLTVV.

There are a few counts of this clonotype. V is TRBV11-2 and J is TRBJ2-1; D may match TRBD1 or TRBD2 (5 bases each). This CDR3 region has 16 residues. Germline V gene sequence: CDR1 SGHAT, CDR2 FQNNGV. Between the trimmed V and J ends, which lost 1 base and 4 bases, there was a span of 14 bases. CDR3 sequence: CASSLGPGTEYNEQFF. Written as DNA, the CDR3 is TGTGCCAGCAGCTTAGGGCCGGGGACCGAATACAATGAGCAGTTCTTC.

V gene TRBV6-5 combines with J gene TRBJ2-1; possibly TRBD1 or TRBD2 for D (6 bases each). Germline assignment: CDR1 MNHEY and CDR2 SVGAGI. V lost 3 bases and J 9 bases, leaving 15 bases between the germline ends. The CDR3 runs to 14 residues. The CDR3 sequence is CASSYSGAGGEQFF. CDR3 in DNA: TGTGCCAGCAGTTATTCGGGGGCCGGCGGTGAGCAGTTCTTC.

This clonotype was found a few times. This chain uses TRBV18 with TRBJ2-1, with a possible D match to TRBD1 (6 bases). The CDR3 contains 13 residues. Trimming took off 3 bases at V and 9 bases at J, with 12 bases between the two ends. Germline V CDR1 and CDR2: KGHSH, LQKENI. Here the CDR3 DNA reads TGTGCCAGCTCACCGCAGGGGTCCCCTGAGCAGTTCTTC. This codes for CASSPQGSPEQFF.

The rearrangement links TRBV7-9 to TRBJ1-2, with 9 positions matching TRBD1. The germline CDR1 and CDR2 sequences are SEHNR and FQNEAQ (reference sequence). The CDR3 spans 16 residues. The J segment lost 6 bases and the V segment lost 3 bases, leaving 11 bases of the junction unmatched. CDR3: CASSFATGTGNHGYTF. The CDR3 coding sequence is TGTGCCAGCAGCTTCGCGACCGGGACAGGGAATCATGGCTACACCTTC.

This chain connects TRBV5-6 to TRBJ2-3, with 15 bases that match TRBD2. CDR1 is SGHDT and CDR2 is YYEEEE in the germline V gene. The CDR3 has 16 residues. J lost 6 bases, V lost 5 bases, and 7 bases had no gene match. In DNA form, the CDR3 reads TGTGCCAGCAGAATAGGGACTAGCGGGGGGCCGGATACGCAGTATTTT. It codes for CASRIGTSGGPDTQYF.

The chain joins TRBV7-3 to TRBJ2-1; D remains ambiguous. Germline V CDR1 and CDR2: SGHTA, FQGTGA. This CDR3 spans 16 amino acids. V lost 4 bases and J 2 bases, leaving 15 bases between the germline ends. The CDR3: CASSSYNLGAYNEQFF. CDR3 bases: TGTGCCAGCAGCTCCTATAATCTAGGCGCCTACAATGAGCAGTTCTTC.

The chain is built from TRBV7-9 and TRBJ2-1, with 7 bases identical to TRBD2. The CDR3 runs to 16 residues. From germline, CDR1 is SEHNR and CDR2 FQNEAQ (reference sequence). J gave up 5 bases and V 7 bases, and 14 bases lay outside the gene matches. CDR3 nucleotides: TGTGCCAGCACCGCCTCCAGTGGCGGGGGAAACAATGAGCAGTTCTTC. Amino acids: CASTASSGGGNNEQFF. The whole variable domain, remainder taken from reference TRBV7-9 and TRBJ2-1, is DTGVSQNPRHKITKRGQNVTFRCDPISEHNRLYWYRQTLGQGPEFLTYFQNEAQLEKSRLLSDRFSAERPKGSFSTLEIQRTEQGDSAMYLCASTASSGGGNNEQFFGPGTRLTVL.

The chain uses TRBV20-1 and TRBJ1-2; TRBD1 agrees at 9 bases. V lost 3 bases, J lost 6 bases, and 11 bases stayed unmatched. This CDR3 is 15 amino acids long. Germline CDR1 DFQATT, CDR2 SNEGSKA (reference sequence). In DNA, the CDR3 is TGCAGTGCTAGCACAGGGGGCAGCGGGGGGAATGGCTACACCTTC. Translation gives CSASTGGSGGNGYTF.

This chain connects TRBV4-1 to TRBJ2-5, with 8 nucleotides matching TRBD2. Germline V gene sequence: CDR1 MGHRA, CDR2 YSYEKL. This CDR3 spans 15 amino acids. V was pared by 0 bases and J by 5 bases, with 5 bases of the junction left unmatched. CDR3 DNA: TGCGCCAGCAGCCAAGAACCGGGACTAGATGAGACCCAGTACTTC. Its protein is CASSQEPGLDETQYF.

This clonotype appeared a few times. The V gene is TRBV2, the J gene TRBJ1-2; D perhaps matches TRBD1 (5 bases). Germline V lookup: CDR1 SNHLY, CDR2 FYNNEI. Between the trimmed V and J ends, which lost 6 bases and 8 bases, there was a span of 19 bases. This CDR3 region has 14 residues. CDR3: CASRAPGPRGGYTF. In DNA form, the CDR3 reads TGTGCCAGCAGAGCGCCGGGACCCCGAGGGGGCTACACCTTC.

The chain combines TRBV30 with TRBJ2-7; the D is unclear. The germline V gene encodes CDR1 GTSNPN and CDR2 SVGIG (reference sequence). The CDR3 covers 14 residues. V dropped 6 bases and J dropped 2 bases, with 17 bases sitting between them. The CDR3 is CACSKGQTPYEQYF. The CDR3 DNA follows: TGTGCCTGTTCTAAGGGCCAAACCCCCTACGAGCAGTACTTC.